The 2 T cell receptor beta chains below all came from one sample that was sequenced in a study of blood T cell repertoires in COVID-19 (dated by TCRdb to between 2020 and 2021). Receptor amplification or capture employed the immunoSEQ multiplex PCR assay. TCRdb took this table from immuneACCESS and kept in-frame rearrangements with V and J called. Such tables lack part of the clones; where checked against another copy, unresolved V genes explain under half of the gap, and the rest is unexplained. The sample records about 270,000 clones, over 75% of which are singletons. The top ten constitute 2.4% of the sample. Material: PBMCs or T cells enriched from blood (not recorded which). The receptors come from a woman under 30 who had recovered from COVID-19.

The chain links TRBV2 to TRBJ1-6, with no clear D. The CDR3 consists of 16 residues. Per germline, CDR1 SNHLY and CDR2 FYNNEI. Trimming took 4 bases from V and 3 from J, leaving 13 bases between them. CDR3: CASSGGGQVYNSPLHF. Here the CDR3 DNA reads TGTGCCAGCAGTGGAGGAGGGCAGGTCTATAATTCACCCCTCCACTTT.

The CDR3, as DNA: TGTGCCAGCAGCCAACTTAGGACAGGGGGCCCCACTGAAGCTTTCTTT. Translated, it gives CASSQLRTGGPTEAFF. The chain carries TRBV3-1 (or the pseudogene TRBV3-2) and TRBJ1-1, with 11 positions matching TRBD1. V trimming: 2 bases; J trimming: 4 bases; junction bases outside the gene matches: 6. CDR3 size: 16 residues. Germline V gene lookup returns CDR1 LGHDT and CDR2 YNNKEL (reference sequence).